The next 3 T cell receptor beta chains were all read from a single sample in a study of beta chain features in type 1 diabetes. The entirety of the isolated RNA underwent reverse transcription, so expressed TCRB transcripts were sequenced. Method: immunoSEQ multiplex PCR; TCRdb's copy keeps in-frame clones and lacks some. The profile shows 300,000 to 450,000 clones, roughly 21% of them singletons. Sequencing used naive CD4+ T cells from blood. Every receptor here comes from a woman between 18 and 29 years old in good health.

CDR3 nucleotides: TGTGCCAGCAACCAGGGTGGCAATCAGCCCCAGCATTTT. It is translated as CASNQGGNQPQHF. The chain joins TRBV2 to TRBJ1-5; tentatively, D is TRBD1 (5 bases). The germline V gene has CDR1 SNHLY and CDR2 FYNNEI. Trimming left V 7 bases short and J 2 bases short, with 9 bases between. The CDR3 totals 13 residues. The complete variable domain, with remaining parts taken from reference TRBV2 and TRBJ1-5, reads EPEVTQTPSHQVTQMGQEVILRCVPISNHLYFYWYRQILGQKVEFLVSFYNNEISEKSEIFDDQFSVERPDGSNFTLKIRSTKLEDSAMYFCASNQGGNQPQHFGDGTRLSIL.

The chain has TRBV2 and TRBJ2-1; no definite D call. V was trimmed by 2 bases and J by 7 bases, leaving 12 bases between them. The CDR3 totals 14 residues. In germline, CDR1 is SNHLY, CDR2 FYNNEI. The CDR3 spells CASSESKPPNEQFF. CDR3 DNA sequence: TGTGCCAGCAGTGAATCGAAGCCGCCTAATGAGCAGTTCTTC. The whole variable domain, remainder taken from reference TRBV2 and TRBJ2-1, is EPEVTQTPSHQVTQMGQEVILRCVPISNHLYFYWYRQILGQKVEFLVSFYNNEISEKSEIFDDQFSVERPDGSNFTLKIRSTKLEDSAMYFCASSESKPPNEQFFGPGTRLTVL.

Only a few counts were recorded for this clone. The chain couples TRBV28 to TRBJ2-1; 11 bases are shared with TRBD1. Per germline, CDR1 MDHEN and CDR2 SYDVKM. Trimming took 7 bases from V and 5 from J; bases not matched to a gene: 7. CDR3 length: 15 residues. This CDR3 reads CASKTGDRGNNEQFF. The CDR3, as DNA: TGTGCCAGCAAAACCGGGGACAGGGGGAACAATGAGCAGTTCTTC.